This TCR beta chain was sequenced in a study of T cell responses to AZD1222 COVID-19 vaccine. Study at large: The analysis combined second doses at about 4 or about 12 weeks. General study findings and limits: Unmutated variant regions reportedly attract nearly half of all spike-specific TCRs.

Repertoires were generated with immunoSEQ multiplex PCR, while TCRdb's copy carries only in-frame clones and drops some. The repertoire holds 200,000 or so clones, with 80% to 95% as singletons. CDR3 length equals 14 residues. Trimming left V 6 bases short and J 3 bases short, with 12 bases between. Per the germline V gene, CDR1 is LNHDA and CDR2 is SQIVND (reference sequence). Of note for this clone: What it binds is not known.

The chain is built from TRBV19 and TRBJ1-5, with a weak D call TRBD1 (5 bases). This TCR was sampled from an adult in good health. Sequenced here: peripheral blood, sampled on day 0 of AZD1222 vaccination. The CDR3 reads CASRFKGLNQPQHF. In nucleotides, the CDR3 is TGTGCCAGTAGATTCAAGGGACTCAATCAGCCCCAGCATTTT.